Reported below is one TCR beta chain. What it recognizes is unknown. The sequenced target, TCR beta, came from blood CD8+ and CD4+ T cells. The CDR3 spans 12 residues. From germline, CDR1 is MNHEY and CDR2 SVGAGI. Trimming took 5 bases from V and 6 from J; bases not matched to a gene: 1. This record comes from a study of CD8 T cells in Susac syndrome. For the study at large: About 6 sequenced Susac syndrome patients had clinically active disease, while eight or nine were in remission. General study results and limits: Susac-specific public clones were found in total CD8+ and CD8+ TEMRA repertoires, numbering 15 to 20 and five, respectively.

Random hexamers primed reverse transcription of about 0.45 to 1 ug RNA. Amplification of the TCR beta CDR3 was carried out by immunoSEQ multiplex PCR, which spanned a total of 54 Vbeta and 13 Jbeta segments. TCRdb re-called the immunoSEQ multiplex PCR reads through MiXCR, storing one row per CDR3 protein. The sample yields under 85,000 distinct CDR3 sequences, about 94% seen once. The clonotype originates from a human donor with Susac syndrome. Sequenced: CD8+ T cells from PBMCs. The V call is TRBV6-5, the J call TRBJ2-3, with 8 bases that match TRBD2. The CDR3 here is CASSRLADTQYF. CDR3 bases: TGTGCCAGCAGTAGACTAGCGGATACGCAGTATTTT.